Each of the 23 T cell receptor beta chains below was sequenced from the same sample in a study of monozygotic twins with inflammatory bowel disease. TCRdb reprocessed the 5' RACE reads and keeps a single row for each CDR3 protein, giving no DNA. The clone table shows 200,000 to 250,000 distinct CDR3 sequences, with the ten largest holding 1.5% to 2%. Sequencing input: blood. These receptors were obtained from a human donor with ulcerative colitis or Crohn's disease, or a healthy co-twin of an affected twin (not recorded which).

V is TRBV2 and J is TRBJ2-7; TCRdb returns TRBD2, unconfirmable since there is no DNA. Germline loops: CDR1 SNHLY, CDR2 FYNNEI. There are 11 residues in the CDR3. The CDR3 reads CASSERGLQYF. The full variable domain, rest sourced from reference TRBV2 and TRBJ2-7, is EPEVTQTPSHQVTQMGQEVILRCVPISNHLYFYWYRQILGQKVEFLVSFYNNEISEKSEIFDDQFSVERPDGSNFTLKIRSTKLEDSAMYFCASSERGLQYFGPGTRLTVT.

The gene calls are TRBV12-3 or TRBV12-4 and TRBJ2-1; TCRdb names TRBD1, which stays unverified in the absence of DNA. The CDR3 sequence is 14 residues long. This CDR3 reads CASSWDSSYNEQFF.

The chain employs TRBV29-1 and TRBJ2-7; TCRdb's D call, TRBD1, is unchecked because there is no DNA. Per the germline V gene, CDR1 is SQVTM and CDR2 is ANQGSEA. CDR3 length: 13 amino acids. The CDR3 region is CSVGTGGRYEQYF.

The chain links TRBV7-9 to TRBJ1-2; lacking DNA, the TRBD1 call made by TCRdb goes unchecked. Germline V gene lookup returns CDR1 SEHNR and CDR2 FQNEAQ (reference sequence). There are 14 residues in the CDR3. The CDR3 sequence: CASSNGQDSYGYTF.

CDR3 residues: CATSGSGLQRDPQHF. The chain combines TRBV24-1 with TRBJ1-5; the TCRdb call, TRBD1, lacks DNA for checking. Germline lookup yields CDR1 KGHDR and CDR2 SFDVKD. The CDR3 totals 15 residues.

V usage is TRBV12-3 or TRBV12-4 and J usage is TRBJ1-3. The CDR3 length is 18 residues. CDR3 in amino acids: CASSLRNHTINSGNTIYF.

This rearrangement joins TRBV5-4 to TRBJ2-7; as DNA is missing, the TRBD1 call by TCRdb cannot be tested. This CDR3 is 14 amino acids long. Germline CDR1 reads SGHNT; CDR2 reads YYREEE (reference sequence). This CDR3 is CASSFRGISYEQYF.

This rearrangement joins TRBV5-6 to TRBJ2-2; TCRdb reports TRBD2, a call that lacks DNA to check it against. The CDR3 covers 16 residues. The germline V gene encodes CDR1 SGHDT and CDR2 YYEEEE. The CDR3 region is CASSLQRGDLTGELFF.

The CDR3: CASKGASEQFF. The chain carries TRBV7-8 and TRBJ2-1; TCRdb's D call of TRBD1 is untestable without DNA. Germline V gene data show CDR1 as SGHVS and CDR2 as FQNEAQ. The CDR3 extends over 11 amino acids. The full variable domain, its missing parts supplied by reference TRBV7-8 and TRBJ2-1, is GAGVSQSPRYKVAKRGQDVALRCDPISGHVSLFWYQQALGQGPEFLTYFQNEAQLDKSGLPSDRFFAERPEGSVSTLKIQRTQQEDSAVYLCASKGASEQFFGPGTRLTVL.

The chain employs TRBV5-1 and TRBJ2-5; TCRdb names TRBD2, which stays unverified in the absence of DNA. CDR3 length: 15 amino acids. Germline CDR1 reads SGHRS; CDR2 reads YFSETQ. The CDR3 is CASSPNPGLAETQYF.

This rearrangement joins TRBV7-3 to TRBJ2-2; the D call of TRBD1 rests on TCRdb alone, since no DNA is present to check it. This CDR3 has 13 amino acids. Germline V CDR1 and CDR2: SGHTA, FQGTGA. The CDR3 is CASSPGTGGELFF.

The chain has TRBV18 and TRBJ2-3; as DNA is missing, the TRBD1 call by TCRdb cannot be tested. CDR3 length equals 17 residues. CDR1 KGHSH and CDR2 LQKENI come from the germline V gene. CDR3 protein: CASSPLRTGGARGTQYF.

This chain links TRBV7-2 with TRBJ1-1; with no DNA, the TCRdb D assignment of TRBD1 cannot be verified. The CDR3 is 17 residues long. CDR1 is SGHTA, CDR2 FQGNSA, per germline. CDR3 protein: CASSLRGGDRGNTEAFF.

V is TRBV6-1 and J is TRBJ2-7. CDR1 and CDR2 (germline): MNHNS, SASEGT. The CDR3 is 14 amino acids. CDR3 sequence: CASSEVHNFYEQYF.

CDR3: CASRGRGTDTQYF. The chain is built from TRBV6-1 and TRBJ2-3; TCRdb outputs TRBD1, but without DNA this stays unchecked. The CDR3 is made up of 13 amino acids. Germline V gene sequence: CDR1 MNHNS, CDR2 SASEGT.

CDR3 protein: CASSLAAPPGGNEQFF. This sequence joins TRBV7-6 and TRBJ2-1; TCRdb returns TRBD1, unconfirmable since there is no DNA. Germline V gene sequence: CDR1 SGHVS, CDR2 FNYEAQ. The CDR3 sequence is 16 residues long.

V is TRBV14 and J is TRBJ1-3. The CDR3 extends over 17 amino acids. Germline CDR1 SGHDN, CDR2 FVKESK. The CDR3 loop reads CASSQDPVKKKATTIYF.

This sequence joins TRBV7-8 and TRBJ2-7; the TCRdb D gene call, TRBD1, has no DNA to confirm it. CDR1 SGHVS and CDR2 FQNEAQ come from the germline V gene. The length of the CDR3 is 15 residues. CDR3: CASSLAHRSTLEQYF.

The CDR3: CASSLAPTGVGGSLLTFF. This chain links TRBV11-1 with TRBJ1-1; TCRdb picks TRBD1, but there is no DNA to check that call. Germline V lookup: CDR1 SGHAT, CDR2 FQDESV (reference sequence). The length of the CDR3 is 18 residues.

CDR3: CASSSSGLGTDTQYF. The V call is TRBV7-9, the J call TRBJ2-3; the TRBD2 assignment by TCRdb is unverifiable without DNA. Looked up from germline, CDR1 is SEHNR and CDR2 is FQNEAQ (reference sequence). The CDR3 totals 15 residues.

The CDR3 protein is CASSSGTGLPYGYTF. The chain employs TRBV5-1 and TRBJ1-2; TCRdb's D call, TRBD1, is unchecked because there is no DNA. Germline values: CDR1 SGHRS, CDR2 YFSETQ. The CDR3 sequence is 15 residues long.

This rearrangement joins TRBV2 to TRBJ2-7. The CDR3 totals 15 residues. The germline CDR1 and CDR2 sequences are SNHLY and FYNNEI. CDR3 protein: CASKYSTIKAYEQYF.

V gene TRBV20-1 combines with J gene TRBJ2-5; no DNA is available, so the TRBD1 call from TCRdb remains unchecked. Germline values: CDR1 DFQATT, CDR2 SNEGSKA (reference sequence). The CDR3 length is 14 residues. CDR3 sequence reads: CSARYGQGQETQYF.